These T cell receptor beta chains were read from a single sample in a study of blood T cell repertoires in COVID-19. Assay used: immunoSEQ multiplex PCR; TCRdb lists only in-frame clones, some missing. Altogether about 87,000 clones are present, around 83% being singletons, with the ten largest covering more than 2%. The sample taken for sequencing was peripheral blood. The receptors stem from a woman aged 65 to 85 with acute or convalescent COVID-19. Both conserved end residues are part of each CDR3. The D gene is left open where the match is weak. The listing skips clone size in some rows; elsewhere it reads once, few, many or a size class.

size	D	J	V	CDR3	DNA
NA	NA	TRBJ2-5	TRBV10-1	CASSSAGAQETQYF	TGCGCCAGCAGTTCTGCGGGGGCCCAAGAGACCCAGTACTTC
NA	TRBD2	TRBJ2-5	TRBV11-2	CASSFSGGEETQYF	TGTGCCAGCAGCTTTAGCGGGGGGGAAGAGACCCAGTACTTC
NA	NA	TRBJ2-4	TRBV12-2	CASRLAGGISTLAKNIQYF	TGTGCAAGTCGCTTGGCCGGGGGGATCAGTACTTTAGCCAAAAACATTCAGTACTTC
NA	TRBD1	TRBJ1-2	TRBV2	CASDGTAYGYTF	TGTGCCAGTGACGGGACAGCCTATGGCTACACCTTC
NA	NA	TRBJ1-4	TRBV2	CASNPGHRGKLFF	TGTGCCAGCAACCCCGGGCACCGGGGGAAACTGTTTTTT
NA	TRBD1	TRBJ1-4	TRBV3-1/TRBV3-2	CASSPGGRGAEKLFF	TGTGCCAGCAGCCCAGGGGGGCGCGGGGCTGAAAAACTGTTTTTT
NA	TRBD2	TRBJ2-1	TRBV19	CASSPLAGGTSSYNEQFF	TGTGCCAGTAGTCCACTAGCGGGGGGCACAAGCTCCTACAATGAGCAGTTCTTC
NA	NA	TRBJ2-7	TRBV5-1	CASSLAGSSFYEQYF	TGCGCCAGCAGCTTGGCCGGTAGCAGCTTCTACGAGCAGTACTTC
NA	NA	TRBJ1-2	TRBV9	CASSVSSLMGGYTF	TGTGCCAGCAGCGTATCCTCCCTAATGGGCGGCTACACCTTC
NA	TRBD1	TRBJ2-7	TRBV11-2	CASSFGTEYEQYF	TGTGCCAGCAGCTTTGGGACAGAGTACGAGCAGTACTTC
NA	NA	TRBJ2-2	TRBV27	CASFPAGARTGELFF	TGTGCCAGCTTCCCCGCGGGGGCCCGAACCGGGGAGCTGTTTTTT
NA	TRBD2	TRBJ2-1	TRBV5-1	CASSSGGTNNEQFF	TGCGCCAGCAGCTCGGGAGGGACAAACAATGAGCAGTTCTTC
NA	TRBD2	TRBJ2-7	TRBV10-3	CAISEWGGLAIYEQYF	TGTGCCATCAGTGAGTGGGGGGGACTAGCGATCTACGAGCAGTACTTC
NA	NA	TRBJ1-5	TRBV5-1	CASSLGWGTNQPQHF	TGCGCCAGCAGCTTGGGGTGGGGGACTAATCAGCCCCAGCATTTT
NA	NA	TRBJ1-5	TRBV4-1	CASSQDMGARGNQPQHF	TGCGCCAGCAGCCAAGATATGGGGGCCCGGGGCAATCAGCCCCAGCATTTT
NA	TRBD2	TRBJ2-4	TRBV6-6	CASSRLAGGGIQYF	TGTGCCAGCAGCCGACTAGCGGGGGGGGGCATTCAGTACTTC
NA	NA	TRBJ1-5	TRBV4-1	CASSQDKGVGNQPQHF	TGCGCCAGCAGCCAAGACAAGGGGGTCGGCAATCAGCCCCAGCATTTT
NA	TRBD1	TRBJ1-5	TRBV24-1	CATSDPGQGYQPQHF	TGTGCCACCAGTGATCCGGGACAGGGTTATCAGCCCCAGCATTTT
NA	NA	TRBJ1-1	TRBV9	CASSVGRFMNTEAFF	TGTGCCAGCAGCGTAGGTCGGTTTATGAACACTGAAGCTTTCTTT
NA	TRBD1	TRBJ1-5	TRBV10-3	CAIRGDRNQPQHF	TGTGCCATCAGGGGGGACAGGAATCAGCCCCAGCATTTT
NA	TRBD1	TRBJ1-1	TRBV2	CASSGDRGNTEAFF	TGTGCCAGCAGTGGGGACAGGGGGAACACTGAAGCTTTCTTT
NA	NA	TRBJ1-2	TRBV7-2	CASSLAGGVNYGYTF	TGTGCCAGCAGCTTAGCGGGGGGGGTTAACTATGGCTACACCTTC
NA	NA	TRBJ1-5	TRBV28	CASMVGGNQPQHF	TGTGCCAGCATGGTCGGGGGAAATCAGCCCCAGCATTTT
NA	NA	TRBJ1-4	TRBV3-1/TRBV3-2	CASSPLKGSGSEKLFF	TGTGCCAGCAGCCCCTTAAAGGGGTCTGGTAGTGAAAAACTGTTTTTT
NA	NA	TRBJ2-1	TRBV12-5	CASGSQGHEQFF	TGTGCTAGTGGATCGCAGGGGCATGAGCAGTTCTTC
NA	TRBD1	TRBJ2-7	TRBV19	CASSIMDRGYEQYF	TGTGCCAGTAGTATTATGGACAGGGGGTACGAGCAGTACTTC
NA	NA	TRBJ1-6	TRBV11-2	CASSFQANSPLHF	TGTGCCAGCAGCTTTCAGGCCAATTCACCCCTCCACTTT
NA	TRBD2	TRBJ2-7	TRBV4-2	CASSQDGLAGTTYEQYF	TGTGCCAGCAGCCAAGACGGACTAGCGGGGACTACCTACGAGCAGTACTTC
NA	NA	TRBJ2-3	TRBV7-8	CASSFEGVTDTQYF	TGTGCCAGCAGCTTCGAGGGGGTCACAGATACGCAGTATTTT
NA	NA	TRBJ1-1	TRBV5-1	CASSFRPRSGVNTEAFF	TGCGCCAGCAGCTTCAGGCCAAGAAGCGGAGTGAACACTGAAGCTTTCTTT
NA	NA	TRBJ1-1	TRBV30	CAWSTGISNTEAFF	TGTGCCTGGAGTACGGGTATTTCGAACACTGAAGCTTTCTTT
NA	NA	TRBJ1-4	TRBV19	CASSPGQRDEKLFF	TGTGCCAGTAGCCCTGGCCAGCGAGATGAAAAACTGTTTTTT
NA	NA	TRBJ1-1	TRBV5-1	CASSFNRNTEAFF	TGCGCCAGCAGCTTTAACAGGAACACTGAAGCTTTCTTT
NA	NA	TRBJ2-2	TRBV18	CASSPRQANTGELFF	TGTGCCAGCTCACCACGCCAGGCGAACACCGGGGAGCTGTTTTTT
NA	NA	TRBJ1-1	TRBV7-8	CASSLTEWNTEAFF	TGTGCCAGCAGTTTGACAGAATGGAACACTGAAGCTTTCTTT
NA	NA	TRBJ2-2	TRBV24-1	CATSVSGARAGELFF	TGTGCCACTAGTGTTAGCGGAGCACGCGCCGGGGAGCTGTTTTTT
NA	TRBD2	TRBJ2-7	TRBV7-9	CASGGLGFYEQYF	TGTGCCAGCGGTGGACTAGGTTTTTACGAGCAGTACTTC
NA	TRBD1	TRBJ1-5	TRBV29-1	CSVRQGSNQPQHF	TGCAGCGTAAGACAGGGCAGCAATCAGCCCCAGCATTTT
NA	TRBD1	TRBJ1-5	TRBV6-5	CATVDRGHQPQHF	TGTGCCACCGTAGACAGGGGGCATCAGCCCCAGCATTTT
NA	NA	TRBJ1-1	TRBV4-1	CASSQEGAGRYGNTEAFF	TGCGCCAGCAGCCAAGAGGGTGCGGGGCGATACGGGAACACTGAAGCTTTCTTT
few	NA	TRBJ1-1	TRBV18	CASSPPQGLTEAFF	TGTGCCAGCTCACCACCTCAGGGTTTGACTGAAGCTTTCTTT
NA	NA	TRBJ2-5	TRBV5-1	CASSLGDMVETQYF	TGCGCCAGCAGCTTGGGGGACATGGTGGAGACCCAGTACTTC